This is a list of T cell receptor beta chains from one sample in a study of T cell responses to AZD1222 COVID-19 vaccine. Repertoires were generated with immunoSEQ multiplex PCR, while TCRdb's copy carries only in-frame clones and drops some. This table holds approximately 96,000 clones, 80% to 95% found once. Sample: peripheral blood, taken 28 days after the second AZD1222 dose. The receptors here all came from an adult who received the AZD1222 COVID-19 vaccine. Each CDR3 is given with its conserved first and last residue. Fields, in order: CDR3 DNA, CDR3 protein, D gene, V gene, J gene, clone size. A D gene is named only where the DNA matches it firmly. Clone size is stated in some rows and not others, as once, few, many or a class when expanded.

TGTGCCATCAGCCTGAGATTAGGGGGCTCGGAAAAACTGTTTTTT	CAISLRLGGSEKLFF	TRBD1	TRBV10-3	TRBJ1-4	few
TGTGCCAGCTTAACAGGGGGCTCGTACAATGAGCAGTTCTTC	CASLTGGSYNEQFF	TRBD1	TRBV2	TRBJ2-1	-
TGTGCCAGCAGGGCGGGGGGGCCATACAATGAGCAGTTCTTC	CASRAGGPYNEQFF	TRBD2	TRBV6-5	TRBJ2-1	-
TGTGCCAGCAGCTTAGGGACAGGGGAGCACACTGAAGCTTTCTTT	CASSLGTGEHTEAFF	TRBD1	TRBV7-6	TRBJ1-1	-
TGTGCCAGCAGCCCCTGGACAGCCTATGGCTACACCTTC	CASSPWTAYGYTF	-	TRBV3-1/TRBV3-2	TRBJ1-2	-
TGTGCCAGCAGCCAGGACAGGGCCGGCACCGGGGAGCTGTTTTTT	CASSQDRAGTGELFF	TRBD1	TRBV27	TRBJ2-2	-
TGTGCCAGCAGCCAAGACCGGGAACTCCGCACAGATACGCAGTATTTT	CASSQDRELRTDTQYF	-	TRBV3-1/TRBV3-2	TRBJ2-3	-
TGTGCCAGCTCACCGACCCGGGACAGCCTTAACACTGAAGCTTTCTTT	CASSPTRDSLNTEAFF	TRBD1	TRBV18	TRBJ1-1	-
TGTGCCAGCAGCTTTGGGACAGGGAAATACGAGCAGTACTTC	CASSFGTGKYEQYF	TRBD1	TRBV11-2	TRBJ2-7	-
TGTGCCAGCAGTTTTAGGGGTGGGTATGGCTACACCTTC	CASSFRGGYGYTF	-	TRBV28	TRBJ1-2	-
TGTGCCAGCAGCTTAACCTCCGGGACAGGGAGGGGAAATGAGCAGTTCTTC	CASSLTSGTGRGNEQFF	TRBD1	TRBV7-3	TRBJ2-1	-
TGTGCCAGCAGCCAAGGGGCCAGTACCGGGGAGCTGTTTTTT	CASSQGASTGELFF	-	TRBV3-1/TRBV3-2	TRBJ2-2	-
TGTGCCAGCAGAGGACAGGGGGCCGGTACCGGGGAGCTGTTTTTT	CASRGQGAGTGELFF	TRBD1	TRBV6-5	TRBJ2-2	-
TGTGCCAGTAGCACCAGACAGGGAATGGGCAATCAGCCCCAGCATTTT	CASSTRQGMGNQPQHF	TRBD1	TRBV19	TRBJ1-5	-
TGTGCCAGCAGTTTCCGCCCGGGGACAGGGCTTTCACCCCTCCACTTT	CASSFRPGTGLSPLHF	TRBD1	TRBV28	TRBJ1-6	-
TGTGCCAGCAGTGATTCCGGGACAGGGGGTTCCTACGAGCAGTACTTC	CASSDSGTGGSYEQYF	TRBD1	TRBV28	TRBJ2-7	-
TGCGCCAGCAGCTTGGGGACAGGGGGCACTCAGCCCCAGCATTTT	CASSLGTGGTQPQHF	TRBD1	TRBV5-1	TRBJ1-5	-
TGTGCCAGCTCACCACCGGTGGGCGACACTGAAGCTTTCTTT	CASSPPVGDTEAFF	-	TRBV18	TRBJ1-1	-
TGTGCCAGCACCGATACCCTCGGTATTGATGGCTACACCTTC	CASTDTLGIDGYTF	-	TRBV6-5	TRBJ1-2	-
TGTGCCAGCCGGATGAGTGTGGTGGGGGCCAACGTCCTGACTTTC	CASRMSVVGANVLTF	-	TRBV27	TRBJ2-6	-
TGTGCCAGCTCACCCCTTGATGCGGGCCGCTCCTACAATGAGCAGTTCTTC	CASSPLDAGRSYNEQFF	-	TRBV18	TRBJ2-1	-
TGCGCCAGCAGCTTGGAGGCGAGGTCCTTCGGCACAGATACGCAGTATTTT	CASSLEARSFGTDTQYF	-	TRBV5-1	TRBJ2-3	-
TGTGCCAGCTCACCAGGACAGGTCTATGGCTACACCTTC	CASSPGQVYGYTF	TRBD1	TRBV18	TRBJ1-2	-
TGTGCCACCAGTGTAAGGGGGGGAGGGAGAGAGACCCAGTACTTC	CATSVRGGGRETQYF	-	TRBV24-1	TRBJ2-5	-
TGTGCCAGCAAGGGTGGGTCTCTTATTGGGAGCCAGTACTTC	CASKGGSLIGSQYF	-	TRBV6-5	TRBJ2-5	-
TGCGCCAGCAGCACCGACCCCGGAAACACCATATATTTT	CASSTDPGNTIYF	-	TRBV5-1	TRBJ1-3	-
TGTGCCAGTAGTGCAGGGACTAGCGGGAGCAATGAGCAGTTCTTC	CASSAGTSGSNEQFF	TRBD2	TRBV19	TRBJ2-1	-
TGTGCCAGCACACTGACAGGGGAAAAACTGTTTTTT	CASTLTGEKLFF	TRBD1	TRBV2	TRBJ1-4	-
TGTGCCTGGAATAACTATGGCTACACCTTC	CAWNNYGYTF	-	TRBV30	TRBJ1-2	-
TGTGCCAGCTCACGTAGGGGTATAACAAGGAATCAGCCCCAGCATTTT	CASSRRGITRNQPQHF	-	TRBV18	TRBJ1-5	-
TGTGCCACCAGCAGAGACAGTGGTTCTGGAAACACCATATATTTT	CATSRDSGSGNTIYF	-	TRBV15	TRBJ1-3	-
TGCGCCAGCAAGGACCCCGCGCCGGTGGGAAAGGAGACTGAAGCTTTCTTT	CASKDPAPVGKETEAFF	-	TRBV5-1	TRBJ1-1	-
TGTGCTAGCAGCGCCACAGGGTCCCCCGATGAGCAGTTCTTC	CASSATGSPDEQFF	-	TRBV7-7	TRBJ2-1	-
TGTGCCACCAGCAGAGATTCAGAGAGACAGCTCATGAACACTGAAGCTTTCTTT	CATSRDSERQLMNTEAFF	-	TRBV15	TRBJ1-1	-
TGTGCCAGCAGCAAAAGGGACAATGAAGCTTTCTTT	CASSKRDNEAFF	-	TRBV7-3	TRBJ1-1	-
TGTGCCAGCAGCTTAGATTTAGTCTCCTACGAGCAGTACTTC	CASSLDLVSYEQYF	-	TRBV11-1	TRBJ2-7	-
TGTGCCAGCAGCTTAGGGACAGCGCGACGCACAGATACGCAGTATTTT	CASSLGTARRTDTQYF	TRBD1	TRBV7-3	TRBJ2-3	-
TGTGCCATCAGTAGTTACACGGGAAACAATCAGCCCCAGCATTTT	CAISSYTGNNQPQHF	-	TRBV10-3	TRBJ1-5	-
TGTGCCAGCAGCTTGCCGGGACCTTTCTATGGCTACACCTTC	CASSLPGPFYGYTF	-	TRBV5-6	TRBJ1-2	-
TGTGCCAGTAGTACGACAGGGAGTAATTCACCCCTCCACTTT	CASSTTGSNSPLHF	TRBD1	TRBV19	TRBJ1-6	-
TGCGCCAGCAGCCGAGGACAGGGGGCAACCAACGAGCAGTACTTC	CASSRGQGATNEQYF	TRBD1	TRBV4-1	TRBJ2-7	-
TGTGCCAGCAGTCAAACAGGGGATCACGGTTATGGCTACACCTTC	CASSQTGDHGYGYTF	TRBD1	TRBV28	TRBJ1-2	-
TGTGCCAGCAGTCAAGGAGGGCCCTTCAATCAGCCCCAGCATTTT	CASSQGGPFNQPQHF	-	TRBV5-4	TRBJ1-5	-
TGTGCCAGCAGCTTGACTGAGTCGAGCGAGCAGTACTTC	CASSLTESSEQYF	-	TRBV7-8	TRBJ2-7	-
TGCGCCAGCAGCAGCCGGACAGGGGATAGGGAAAAACTGTTTTTT	CASSSRTGDREKLFF	TRBD1	TRBV5-1	TRBJ1-4	-
TGTGCCAGCAGCGTAGGGGTCTCTACGGAAAAACTGTTTTTT	CASSVGVSTEKLFF	-	TRBV9	TRBJ1-4	-
TGTGCCAGCAGGACTAGCAGGTCCTACGAGCAGTACTTC	CASRTSRSYEQYF	TRBD2	TRBV27	TRBJ2-7	-
TGTGCCAGCAGCTTACATACGGCGGTTGCAGATACGCAGTATTTT	CASSLHTAVADTQYF	-	TRBV7-3	TRBJ2-3	once
TGTGCCTGGAGTCGAGAGAGGGGAATAGTCTCTGGCTACACCTTC	CAWSRERGIVSGYTF	-	TRBV30	TRBJ1-2	-